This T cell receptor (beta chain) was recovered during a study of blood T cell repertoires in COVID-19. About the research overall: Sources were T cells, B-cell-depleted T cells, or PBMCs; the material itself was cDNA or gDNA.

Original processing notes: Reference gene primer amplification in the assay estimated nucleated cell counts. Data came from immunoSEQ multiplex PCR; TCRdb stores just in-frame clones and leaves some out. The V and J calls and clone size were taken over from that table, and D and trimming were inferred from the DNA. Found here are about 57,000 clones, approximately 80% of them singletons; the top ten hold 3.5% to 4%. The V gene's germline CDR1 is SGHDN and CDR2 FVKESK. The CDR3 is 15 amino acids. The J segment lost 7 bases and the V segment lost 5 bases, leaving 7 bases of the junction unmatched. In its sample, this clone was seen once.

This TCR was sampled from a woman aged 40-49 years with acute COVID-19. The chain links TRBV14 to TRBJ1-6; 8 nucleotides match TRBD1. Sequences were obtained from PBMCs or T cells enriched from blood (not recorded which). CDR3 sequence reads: CASSETAGGNSPLHF. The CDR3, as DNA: TGTGCCAGCAGCGAAACGGCAGGGGGCAATTCACCCCTCCACTTT.